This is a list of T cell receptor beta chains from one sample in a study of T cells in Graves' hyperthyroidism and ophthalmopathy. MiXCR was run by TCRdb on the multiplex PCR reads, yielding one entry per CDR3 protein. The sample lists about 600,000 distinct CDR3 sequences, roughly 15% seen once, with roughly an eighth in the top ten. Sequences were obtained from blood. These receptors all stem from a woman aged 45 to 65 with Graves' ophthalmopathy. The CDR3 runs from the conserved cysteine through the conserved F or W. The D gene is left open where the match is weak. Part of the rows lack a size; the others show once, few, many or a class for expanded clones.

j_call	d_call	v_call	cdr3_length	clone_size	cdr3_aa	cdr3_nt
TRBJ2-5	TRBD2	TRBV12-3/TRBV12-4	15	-	CASSPSGLAGETQYF	TGTGCCAGCAGTCCCAGTGGACTAGCGGGAGAGACCCAGTACTTC
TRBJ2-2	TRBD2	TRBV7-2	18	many	CASSLEGLARANTGELFF	TGTGCCAGCAGCTTAGAGGGACTAGCGAGGGCGAACACCGGGGAGCTGTTTTTT
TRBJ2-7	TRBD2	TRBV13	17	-	CASKPTSGEESSYEQYF	TGTGCCAGCAAACCGACTAGCGGGGAGGAAAGCTCCTACGAGCAGTACTTC
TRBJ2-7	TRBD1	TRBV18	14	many	CASSPRTGPYEQYF	TGTGCCAGCAGCCCCCGGACAGGCCCCTACGAGCAGTACTTC
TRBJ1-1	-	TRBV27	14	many	CASSLQGTATEAFF	TGTGCCAGCAGCCTACAGGGTACGGCCACTGAAGCTTTCTTT
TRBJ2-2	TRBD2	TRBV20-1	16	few	CSAMGGTSGISGELFF	TGCAGTGCCATGGGGGGGACTAGCGGGATTTCCGGGGAGCTGTTTTTT
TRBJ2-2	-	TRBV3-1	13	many	CASSQLGLRELFF	TGTGCCAGCAGCCAACTTGGTCTGAGGGAGCTGTTTTTT
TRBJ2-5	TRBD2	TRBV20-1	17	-	CSADLAGGRWGAETQYF	TGCAGTGCTGACCTAGCGGGAGGACGTTGGGGGGCAGAGACCCAGTACTTC
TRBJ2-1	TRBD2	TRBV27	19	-	CASSLAGLAGLGSYNEQFF	TGTGCCAGCAGTTTAGCGGGACTAGCGGGACTAGGCTCCTACAATGAGCAGTTCTTC
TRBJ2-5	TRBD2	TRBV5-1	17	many	CASSWASSGGYQETQYF	TGCGCCAGCAGCTGGGCCTCTAGCGGAGGGTACCAAGAGACCCAGTACTTC
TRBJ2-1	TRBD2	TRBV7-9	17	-	CASSLSRTSGGPNEQFF	TGTGCCAGCAGCTTATCCCGGACTAGCGGGGGCCCCAATGAGCAGTTCTTC
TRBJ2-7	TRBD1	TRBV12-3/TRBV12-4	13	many	CASRPQGAYEQYF	TGTGCCAGCAGACCTCAGGGGGCCTACGAGCAGTACTTC
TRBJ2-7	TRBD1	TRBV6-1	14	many	CASSRWDSSYEQYF	TGTGCCAGCAGCAGATGGGACAGCTCCTACGAGCAGTACTTC
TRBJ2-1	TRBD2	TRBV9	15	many	CASSNLAGSYNEQFF	TGTGCCAGCAGCAACCTAGCGGGGTCCTACAATGAGCAGTTCTTC
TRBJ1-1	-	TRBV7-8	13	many	CASSLEYDTEAFF	TGTGCCAGCAGCTTAGAGTATGACACTGAAGCTTTCTTT
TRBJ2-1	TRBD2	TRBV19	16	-	CASSIRTSGSYNEQFF	TGTGCCAGTAGTATTCGGACTAGCGGGAGCTACAATGAGCAGTTCTTC
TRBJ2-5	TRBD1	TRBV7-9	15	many	CASRHPGQGVETQYF	TGTGCCAGCAGACACCCGGGACAGGGGGTTGAGACCCAGTACTTC
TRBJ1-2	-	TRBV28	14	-	CASSSTAGDYGYTF	TGTGCCAGCAGTTCGACGGCCGGCGACTATGGCTACACCTTC
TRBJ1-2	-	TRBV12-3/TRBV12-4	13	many	CASSFQENYGYTF	TGTGCCAGCAGTTTTCAGGAGAACTATGGCTACACCTTC
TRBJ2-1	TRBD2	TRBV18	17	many	CASSPPVGLAGDTEQFF	TGTGCCAGCTCACCACCGGTCGGGCTAGCGGGAGATACTGAGCAGTTCTTC
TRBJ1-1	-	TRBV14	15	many	CASSPFSGARAEAFF	TGTGCCAGCAGCCCTTTCTCAGGGGCGCGCGCTGAAGCTTTCTTT
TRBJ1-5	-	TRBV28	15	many	CASISAGLSNQPQHF	TGTGCCAGCATTTCGGCAGGGTTGAGCAATCAGCCCCAGCATTTT
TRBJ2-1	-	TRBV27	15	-	CASSSDLSSYNEQFF	TGTGCCAGCAGTTCCGACTTGAGCTCCTACAATGAGCAGTTCTTC
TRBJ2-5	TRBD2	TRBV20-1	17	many	CSARDPRLAGVLETQYF	TGCAGTGCTAGAGATCCGAGACTAGCGGGAGTTCTGGAGACCCAGTACTTC
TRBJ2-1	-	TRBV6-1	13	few	CASGPENYNEQFF	TGTGCCAGCGGACCAGAGAATTACAATGAGCAGTTCTTC
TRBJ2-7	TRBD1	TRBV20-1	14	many	CSATFRTGGREQYF	TGCAGTGCTACCTTCCGGACAGGAGGTCGCGAGCAGTACTTC
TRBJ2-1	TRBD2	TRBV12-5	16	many	CASGTRLAGGPYEQFF	TGTGCTAGTGGTACCCGACTAGCGGGAGGGCCCTATGAGCAGTTCTTC